One sample yielded the 21 T cell receptor beta chains listed below, sequenced in a study of shared clonotypes between healthy human individuals. As defined, naive CD8 cells were CD45RO-negative and positively selected for CCR7, with terminally differentiated effector memory CD45RA+ cells excluded. Clones were sequenced by immunoSEQ multiplex PCR, and TCRdb holds only the in-frame ones, with some missing. The table lists about 2.1 million clones, approximately 94% of them singletons. Material: naive CD8+ T cells from PBMCs. The receptors stem from a young man in good health. Some clones in this sample may be carry-over from other donors' samples.

The rearrangement joins TRBV7-9 to TRBJ2-5, with unresolved D. This CDR3 comprises 13 residues. The germline V and J ends were trimmed by 2 bases and 4 bases, with 8 bases remaining between them. Germline CDR1 and CDR2: SEHNR and FQNEAQ (reference sequence). CDR3 DNA sequence: TGTGCCAGCAGCTTATTGGGGTCAGAGACCCAGTACTTC. Encoded protein: CASSLLGSETQYF. Full variable domain (rest looked up from reference TRBV7-9 and TRBJ2-5): DTGVSQNPRHKITKRGQNVTFRCDPISEHNRLYWYRQTLGQGPEFLTYFQNEAQLEKSRLLSDRFSAERPKGSFSTLEIQRTEQGDSAMYLCASSLLGSETQYFGPGTRLLVL.

This rearrangement joins TRBV28 to TRBJ2-3, with 7 bases aligning to TRBD2. The CDR3 spans 14 residues. V lost 3 bases to trimming and J lost 10 bases; unmatched junction nucleotides: 10. Germline V CDR1 and CDR2: MDHEN, SYDVKM. CDR3 nucleotide sequence: TGTGCCAGCAGTTTCGGACTAGGTGCCATTGCGCAGTATTTT. Translation gives CASSFGLGAIAQYF.

The gene calls are TRBV19 and TRBJ2-7; no clear D gene. V was cut by 9 bases and J by 1 base, with 10 bases left in between. The germline gives CDR1 LNHDA, CDR2 SQIVND (reference sequence). CDR3 length: 12 amino acids. In nucleotides, the CDR3 is TGTGCCAGCTCCAGCCGATCCTACGAGCAGTACTTC. Protein: CASSSRSYEQYF.

The J gene is TRBJ2-1, the V gene TRBV6-5; TRBD1 might be the D (6 bases). In germline, CDR1 is MNHEY, CDR2 SVGAGI. The V and J ends lost 6 bases and 0 bases respectively, with 12 bases between them. CDR3 size: 15 residues. CDR3 bases: TGTGCCAGCAGACCCGACAGGTCCTCCTACAATGAGCAGTTCTTC. Encoded protein: CASRPDRSSYNEQFF.

V and J are TRBV4-2 and TRBJ1-6, with D unclear. The V gene's germline CDR1 is LGHNA and CDR2 YNFKEQ. With 1 base removed from V and 10 bases from J, the gap between germline ends came to 20 bases. The CDR3 covers 17 residues. The CDR3 loop is CASSQGPRTAFGSPLHF. In nucleotides, the CDR3 is TGTGCCAGCAGCCAAGGCCCGAGGACCGCCTTCGGGTCACCCCTCCACTTT.

The V gene is TRBV27, the J gene TRBJ2-1; tentatively, D is TRBD2 (5 bases). Germline assignment: CDR1 MNHEY and CDR2 SMNVEV (reference sequence). Trimming removed 9 bases from V and 0 bases from J, with 12 bases in between. CDR3 size: 14 residues. In nucleotides, the CDR3 is TGTGCCAGTCAGCGGAAGATCTCCTACAATGAGCAGTTCTTC. Translated: CASQRKISYNEQFF.

V gene TRBV11-2 combines with J gene TRBJ2-1, with D perhaps TRBD1 or TRBD2 (6 bases each). V gave up 0 bases and J gave up 0 bases, with 12 bases separating them. The length of the CDR3 is 17 residues. Germline V lookup: CDR1 SGHAT, CDR2 FQNNGV. The CDR3 nucleotides read TGTGCCAGCAGCTTAGAAGGGGGGATTTACTCCTACAATGAGCAGTTCTTC. As protein: CASSLEGGIYSYNEQFF.

The V and J genes are TRBV6-4 and TRBJ1-2; weak D call: TRBD1 (6 bases). Trimming removed 5 bases at V and 4 bases at J, with 14 bases between. This CDR3 comprises 14 residues. Germline V gene lookup returns CDR1 MRHNA and CDR2 SNTAGT. In DNA, the CDR3 is TGTGCCAGCAGTCCCGGGGGGCCCGGCTATGGCTACACCTTC. The encoded protein is CASSPGGPGYGYTF.

The chain has TRBV19 and TRBJ1-2; D perhaps matches TRBD1 (5 bases). The CDR3 loop spans 15 amino acids. With 5 bases removed from V and 4 bases from J, the gap between germline ends came to 17 bases. In germline, CDR1 is LNHDA, CDR2 SQIVND (reference sequence). CDR3 bases: TGTGCCAGTAGTCCCTGGGGGGGTGACAGCTATGGCTACACCTTC. This gives the protein CASSPWGGDSYGYTF.

The chain links TRBV18 to TRBJ1-1, with 8 bases lining up with TRBD1. CDR3 length: 16 residues. The V gene end was trimmed by 3 bases and the J gene end by 0 bases; junction bases not matched to a gene: 6. Germline V gives CDR1 KGHSH, CDR2 LQKENI. The CDR3 here is CASSPLRTGMNTEAFF. The CDR3 nucleotides read TGTGCCAGCTCACCTCTCCGGACAGGGATGAACACTGAAGCTTTCTTT.

The chain has TRBV10-3 and TRBJ2-7, with TRBD2 identical over 10 bases. This CDR3 comprises 14 residues. V gave up 6 bases and J gave up 2 bases; unmatched junction bases: 4. The germline V gene encodes CDR1 ENHRY and CDR2 SYGVKD. CDR3 bases: TGTGCCATCAGAGGACTAGCGGAAGCCTACGAGCAGTACTTC. Its protein product is CAIRGLAEAYEQYF.

The chain uses TRBV6-5 and TRBJ2-4; D is unresolved. Looked up from germline, CDR1 is MNHEY and CDR2 is SVGAGI. The CDR3 spans 14 residues. V was cut by 0 bases and J by 6 bases, with 9 bases left in between. CDR3: CASSYSLGGNIQYF. The CDR3 nucleotides read TGTGCCAGCAGTTACTCTTTGGGCGGAAACATTCAGTACTTC.

This clone has only one observation. This chain uses TRBV30 with TRBJ2-1; 7 bases line up with TRBD1. This CDR3 contains 14 residues. With 1 base clipped from V and 5 bases from J, the junction kept 5 bases outside the gene matches. Germline values: CDR1 GTSNPN, CDR2 SVGIG (reference sequence). The CDR3 DNA reads as TGTGCCTGGAGTGACATGACAGGGAACAATGAGCAGTTCTTC. Amino acid sequence: CAWSDMTGNNEQFF.

This chain uses TRBV27 with TRBJ1-2; no clear D. The germline V and J ends were trimmed by 9 bases and 3 bases, with 14 bases remaining between them. From germline, CDR1 is MNHEY and CDR2 SMNVEV (reference sequence). The CDR3 has 13 residues. In DNA form, the CDR3 reads TGTGCCAGTTCCGACACATTACACTATGGCTACACCTTC. Translating gives CASSDTLHYGYTF.

The chain joins TRBV27 to TRBJ2-2; 11 positions match TRBD2. The germline gives CDR1 MNHEY, CDR2 SMNVEV (reference sequence). The CDR3 runs 17 residues. The junction had 11 bases not matched to a gene; V was cut back by 6 bases and J by 5 bases. CDR3 region: CASSLILAGGPTGELFF. CDR3 bases: TGTGCCAGCAGCCTTATTTTAGCGGGAGGGCCAACCGGGGAGCTGTTTTTT.

The CDR3 region has the DNA TGCGCCAGCAGTGAGAGGGCAGGGGGCATGGTAGATACGCAGTATTTT. Amino acids: CASSERAGGMVDTQYF. The genes are TRBV10-1 and TRBJ2-3, with 8 bases that match TRBD1. The V gene end was trimmed by 2 bases and the J gene end by 5 bases; junction bases not matched to a gene: 9. Germline CDR1 and CDR2: WNHNN and SYGVQD (reference sequence). The CDR3 covers 16 residues.

The V and J genes are TRBV4-1 and TRBJ2-2; no clear D gene. The CDR3 totals 15 residues. Trimming took 0 bases from V and 9 from J, leaving 14 bases between them. CDR1 MGHRA and CDR2 YSYEKL come from the germline V gene. CDR3 region: CASSQEWSPPRELFF. In nucleotides, the CDR3 is TGCGCCAGCAGCCAAGAATGGTCACCTCCCAGGGAGCTGTTTTTT.

The V call is TRBV4-1, the J call TRBJ1-5; D perhaps matches TRBD1 (5 bases). CDR1 is MGHRA, CDR2 YSYEKL, per germline. The CDR3 is made up of 13 amino acids. The V and J ends lost 3 bases and 15 bases respectively, with 18 bases between them. CDR3 in amino acids: CASSQVVGAKWHF. The CDR3, as DNA: TGCGCCAGCAGCCAGGTGGTTGGGGCTAAGTGGCATTTT.

The chain joins TRBV27 to TRBJ2-2, with 9 bases fitting TRBD1. V lost 6 bases, J lost 6 bases, and 5 bases stayed unmatched. The V gene's germline CDR1 is MNHEY and CDR2 SMNVEV (reference sequence). This CDR3 has 14 residues. The CDR3 protein is CASRDRGEAGELFF. The CDR3 DNA sequence: TGTGCCAGCAGAGACAGGGGGGAGGCCGGGGAGCTGTTTTTT.

V gene TRBV4-2 combines with J gene TRBJ1-4; 7 nucleotides agree with TRBD1. V shed 4 bases, J shed 4 bases, and the junction held 6 bases outside the gene matches. CDR1 LGHNA and CDR2 YNFKEQ come from the germline V gene. The CDR3 runs to 15 residues. The CDR3 bases are TGTGCCAGCAGCCTTCGGGACAGCCTTAATGAAAAACTGTTTTTT. Amino acid sequence: CASSLRDSLNEKLFF.

This chain links TRBV7-9 with TRBJ2-7; D may be TRBD2 (5 bases). V lost 6 bases and J 2 bases, leaving 17 bases between the germline ends. Germline CDR1 and CDR2: SEHNR and FQNEAQ (reference sequence). The CDR3 is 15 residues long. CDR3 nucleotide sequence: TGTGCCAGCAGTTCCCCTAATCTCGGGGCCTACGAGCAGTACTTC. It codes for CASSSPNLGAYEQYF.